Below are 8 T cell receptor beta chains sequenced from a single sample in a study of post-analysis software for immune sequencing data. These receptors lack a known antigen. TCR beta libraries were prepared from cDNA with unique molecular identifiers. TCRdb fed the PCR reads into MiXCR, producing one record per CDR3 protein. The table shows 650,000 to 850,000 distinct CDR3 sequences, with approximately 57% occurring only once. Notes on the study in general: A handful of TRBV segments, including TRBV5-6, TRBV5-1 and TRBV20-1, were more frequent in patients than controls.

The specimen was blood. The receptors here all came from a girl aged 10-17 years with multiple sclerosis.

The rearrangement joins TRBV2 to TRBJ2-1; D unclear. Looked up from germline, CDR1 is SNHLY and CDR2 is FYNNEI. The CDR3 is 15 residues long. The ends were cut back, 7 bases at V and 0 bases at J, with 13 bases in the middle. In nucleotides, the CDR3 is TGTGCCAGCAAGGTTAACCCTTCCTCCTACAATGAGCAGTTCTTC. This gives the protein CASKVNPSSYNEQFF.

The chain is built from TRBV12-3 or TRBV12-4 and TRBJ2-4; 9 bases map to TRBD2. The junction had 6 bases not matched to a gene; V was cut back by 5 bases and J by 1 base. The CDR3 extends over 16 amino acids. The CDR3 sequence: CASSLRAGGAKNIQYF. The DNA of the CDR3 is TGTGCCAGCAGTCTGAGAGCGGGGGGCGCCAAAAACATTCAGTACTTC.

The gene calls are TRBV20-1 and TRBJ2-1, with 9 bases fitting TRBD2. After removal of 0 bases from V and 2 bases from J, the junction contained 8 bases not matched to a gene. This CDR3 has 17 residues. Germline loops: CDR1 DFQATT, CDR2 SNEGSKA (reference sequence). The CDR3 bases are TGCAGTGCTAGAGAGACCCGTAGCGGGAGAGCCTACAATGAGCAGTTCTTC. It translates to CSARETRSGRAYNEQFF.

This chain uses TRBV12-3 or TRBV12-4 with TRBJ2-5; D is perhaps TRBD1 or TRBD2 (6 bases each). The CDR3 has 16 amino acids. V gave up 3 bases and J gave up 5 bases, with 19 bases separating them. DNA of the CDR3: TGTGCCAGCAGTTTCGCGGCGGGAAAGGGGGAGGAGACCCAGTACTTC. This translates into CASSFAAGKGEETQYF.

This clonotype was seen a handful of times. The V and J genes are TRBV10-3 and TRBJ2-5; D ambiguous. The germline V gene encodes CDR1 ENHRY and CDR2 SYGVKD. The germline V and J ends were trimmed by 6 bases and 0 bases, with 11 bases remaining between them. The CDR3 loop spans 14 amino acids. The CDR3 sequence is CAIRGAGYQETQYF. CDR3 bases: TGTGCCATCAGAGGCGCTGGCTACCAAGAGACCCAGTACTTC.

The chain carries TRBV12-5 and TRBJ2-1; 7 bases fit TRBD1. After removal of 6 bases from V and 7 bases from J, the junction contained 9 bases not matched to a gene. CDR3 length equals 14 residues. Germline loops: CDR1 LGHNT, CDR2 FRNRAP. CDR3 sequence: CASGLGQVRNEQFF. For the CDR3, the DNA is TGTGCTAGTGGCCTCGGACAGGTGAGGAATGAGCAGTTCTTC.

The chain employs TRBV12-3 or TRBV12-4 and TRBJ2-7, with TRBD2 matching 7 bases. This CDR3 contains 15 residues. With 5 bases clipped from V and 3 bases from J, the junction kept 10 bases outside the gene matches. As DNA, the CDR3 is TGTGCCAGCAGTCAAAGCGGGGTGGGAGTCTACGAGCAGTACTTC. Translated, it gives CASSQSGVGVYEQYF.

This chain links TRBV5-6 with TRBJ2-3; 8 nucleotides agree with TRBD1. Germline values: CDR1 SGHDT, CDR2 YYEEEE. The junction had 13 bases not matched to a gene; V was cut back by 1 base and J by 6 bases. This CDR3 spans 17 amino acids. CDR3 residues: CASSLLRDRPIGDTQYF. CDR3 DNA: TGTGCCAGCAGCTTGCTCCGGGACAGGCCCATCGGGGATACGCAGTATTTT.